This T cell receptor (beta chain) was captured by sequencing in a study of T cell changes during pregnancy in multiple sclerosis. The repertoire was sequenced with immunoSEQ multiplex PCR; TCRdb's copy has only in-frame clones and lacks some. The sample shows some 94,000 clones, 75% to 95% of them seen only once. V was pared by 8 bases and J by 5 bases, with 5 bases of the junction left unmatched. This CDR3 is 13 amino acids long. Per the germline V gene, CDR1 is KGHSH and CDR2 is LQKENI. The clonotype originates from a female donor in good health, enrolled as a control in a pregnancy study. The sample here was peripheral blood, taken in the first trimester of pregnancy. The chain has TRBV18 and TRBJ1-5; 8 nucleotides match TRBD1. CDR3 nucleotide sequence: TGTGCCAGCGCAGGGGGCTTTCATCAGCCCCAGCATTTT. Encoded protein: CASAGGFHQPQHF.